Shown below are 9 T cell receptor beta chains from a single sample sequenced in a study of blood T cell repertoires in COVID-19. Assay: immunoSEQ multiplex PCR; the TCRdb copy retains only in-frame clones and omits some. The table has roughly 230,000 clones, roughly 85% seen once. Sequencing input: peripheral blood. These receptors originate from a middle-aged man with acute or convalescent COVID-19.

V usage is TRBV5-4 and J usage is TRBJ2-5, with 10 positions matching TRBD2. The germline gives CDR1 SGHNT, CDR2 YYREEE (reference sequence). The CDR3 contains 15 residues. V gave up 3 bases and J gave up 5 bases; unmatched junction bases: 7. CDR3 loop: CASSYASGGGETQYF. The CDR3 nucleotides are TGTGCCAGCAGCTACGCTAGCGGGGGCGGGGAGACCCAGTACTTC.

Written as DNA, the CDR3 is TGTGCCAGCAGGTCCGGGACAGCTGGGGCCAACGTCCTGACTTTC. It yields the protein CASRSGTAGANVLTF. The chain has TRBV5-4 and TRBJ2-6, with 7 bases identical to TRBD1. The V gene's germline CDR1 is SGHNT and CDR2 YYREEE (reference sequence). After removal of 5 bases from V and 2 bases from J, the junction contained 4 bases not matched to a gene. This CDR3 region has 15 residues. The variable domain in full, completed from reference TRBV5-4 and TRBJ2-6, reads ETGVTQSPTHLIKTRGQQVTLRCSSQSGHNTVSWYQQALGQGPQFIFQYYREEENGRGNFPPRFSGLQFPNYSSELNVNALELDDSALYLCASRSGTAGANVLTFGAGSRLTVL.

Only one count was recorded for this clone. J is TRBJ1-5 and V is TRBV27, with 8 bases fitting TRBD1. Germline CDR1 is MNHEY and CDR2 is SMNVEV (reference sequence). This CDR3 has 15 amino acids. V shed 6 bases and J 6 bases; nucleotides not matched to a gene: 10. The CDR3 protein is CASSPFAGGGQPQHF. The DNA of the CDR3 is TGTGCCAGCAGCCCCTTTGCAGGGGGCGGTCAGCCCCAGCATTTT.

This clone came up once. The chain combines TRBV6-2 or TRBV6-3 with TRBJ2-3, with D possibly TRBD2 on 5 matching bases. The CDR3 sequence is 13 residues long. Germline CDR1 MNHEY, CDR2 SVGEGT. Trimming took 4 bases from V and 4 from J, leaving 9 bases between them. The CDR3 bases are TGTGCCAGCAGTTTACTAGTCTCAGATACGCAGTATTTT. As protein: CASSLLVSDTQYF.

The rearrangement uses TRBV7-8 and TRBJ2-1; 8 bases match TRBD2. The trim removed 1 base at V and 0 bases at J, leaving 11 bases unmatched. The CDR3 is 19 residues long. Germline V gene data show CDR1 as SGHVS and CDR2 as FQNEAQ. The CDR3: CASSLEVAGSSSSYNEQFF. CDR3 coding DNA: TGTGCCAGCAGCTTAGAGGTAGCGGGATCCTCAAGCTCCTACAATGAGCAGTTCTTC.

This sequence joins TRBV4-2 and TRBJ2-1; D is undetermined. V was pared by 0 bases and J by 9 bases, with 9 bases between. This CDR3 has 13 amino acids. Germline V gene data show CDR1 as LGHNA and CDR2 as YNFKEQ. The CDR3 protein is CASSQELASEQFF. CDR3 in DNA: TGTGCCAGCAGCCAAGAACTGGCTAGTGAGCAGTTCTTC.

V usage is TRBV18 and J usage is TRBJ1-3; 10 bases agree with TRBD1. Germline values: CDR1 KGHSH, CDR2 LQKENI. The V and J ends lost 5 bases and 0 bases, in that order; junction bases with no gene match: 4. The CDR3 length is 16 residues. CDR3 DNA sequence: TGTGCCAGCTCAACCGGGACAGGGGTCTCTGGAAACACCATATATTTT. This codes for CASSTGTGVSGNTIYF.

The chain uses TRBV3-1 (or the pseudogene TRBV3-2) and TRBJ2-7; a possible D gene is TRBD1 (5 bases). V was cut by 4 bases and J by 2 bases, with 9 bases left in between. The CDR3 consists of 13 residues. CDR1 and CDR2 from the germline V gene are LGHDT and YNNKEL (reference sequence). CDR3 protein: CASSRGRPYEQYF. The CDR3 region has the DNA TGTGCCAGCAGCCGGGGCAGACCCTACGAGCAGTACTTC.

Here the CDR3 DNA reads TGTGCCAGCAGTTTTGGGGGGGGCTACACCTTC. This encodes CASSFGGGYTF. V gene TRBV12-3 or TRBV12-4 combines with J gene TRBJ1-2, with TRBD1 as a possible D gene (5 bases). This CDR3 has 11 amino acids. Trimming left V 3 bases short and J 8 bases short, with 7 bases between.